These 9 T cell receptor beta chains share one sample of origin, sequenced in a study of breast tumors, draining lymph nodes, adjacent tissues. TCRdb fed the multiplex PCR reads into MiXCR, producing one record per CDR3 protein. The table lists 30,000 to 40,000 distinct CDR3 sequences, 35% to 45% of them singletons. The sample consisted of breast tumor tissue. The source is a female donor with breast cancer. Some clones in this sample may be carry-over from other donors' samples.

As to this clonotype: A read error may explain this, as a much larger clone is one base away. This chain connects TRBV3-1 to TRBJ2-7, with TRBD1 as a possible D gene (5 bases). This CDR3 spans 13 amino acids. Germline values: CDR1 LGHDT, CDR2 YNNKEL (reference sequence). For the CDR3, the DNA is TGTGCCAGCGGCCAGGGAAGGCGCTACGAGCAGTACTTC. Translating it yields CASGQGRRYEQYF.

Comments on this clonotype: Mismatch with germline at one junction end may stem from a read error. The CDR3 nucleotides are TGTAGTGCTAGAGGCGGACTAGCGGGAGACGAGACCCAGTACTTC. Translating gives CSARGGLAGDETQYF. V is TRBV20-1 and J is TRBJ2-5, with 13 nucleotides matching TRBD2. From germline, CDR1 is DFQATT and CDR2 SNEGSKA (reference sequence). This CDR3 region has 15 residues.

The sample holds many counts of this clonotype. The rearrangement joins TRBV7-9 to TRBJ2-1; the D call may be TRBD1 or TRBD2 (6 bases each). This CDR3 comprises 18 residues. CDR1 is SEHNR and CDR2 is FQNEAQ in the germline V gene (reference sequence). V was cut by 1 base and J by 1 base, with 17 bases left in between. The CDR3 sequence: CASSLGAGAGRSYNEQFF. In DNA form, the CDR3 reads TGTGCCAGCAGCTTAGGGGCAGGGGCGGGGAGATCCTACAATGAGCAGTTCTTC.

This clonotype is classed as medium-sized. V and J are TRBV7-9 and TRBJ1-6, with a possible D match to TRBD1 (5 bases). Looked up from germline, CDR1 is SEHNR and CDR2 is FQNEAQ (reference sequence). Trimming shortened V by 0 bases and J by 5 bases, and 5 bases separated the two germline ends. This CDR3 has 14 residues. The CDR3 protein is CASSLAGDNSPLHF. The DNA for the CDR3 is TGTGCCAGCAGCTTAGCGGGGGATAATTCACCCCTCCACTTT.

This clonotype was seen ten or more times. The V and J genes are TRBV30 and TRBJ2-1; a possible D gene is TRBD1 (5 bases). The CDR3 has 11 residues. Germline V CDR1 and CDR2: GTSNPN, SVGIG (reference sequence). Trimming left V 7 bases short and J 4 bases short, with 8 bases between. The CDR3 DNA reads as TGTGCCTCCCGACAGTACAATGAGCAGTTCTTC. It translates to CASRQYNEQFF.

The V call is TRBV5-6, the J call TRBJ2-7, with D possibly TRBD1 on 5 matching bases. Germline CDR1 reads SGHDT; CDR2 reads YYEEEE. The CDR3 consists of 13 residues. The ends were cut back, 1 base at V and 3 bases at J, with 8 bases in the middle. CDR3: CASSLKGVYEQYF. CDR3 sequence (DNA): TGTGCCAGCAGCTTGAAAGGGGTCTACGAGCAGTACTTC.

This clonotype was found many times. The CDR3 nucleotides read TGTGCCAGCAGTTCGGCAGGGGTCAGAAGCAATCAGCCCCAGCATTTT. Its protein product is CASSSAGVRSNQPQHF. The chain has TRBV6-2 or TRBV6-3 and TRBJ1-5; D might be TRBD1 (6 bases). CDR1 and CDR2 (germline): MNHEY, SVGEGT. Trimming pared 4 bases from V and 1 base from J, leaving 14 bases between. The CDR3 contains 16 residues.

This clonotype was observed at least ten times. V gene TRBV13 combines with J gene TRBJ2-5; 8 bases fit TRBD1. The junction had 6 bases not matched to a gene; V was cut back by 1 base and J by 2 bases. Per the germline V gene, CDR1 is PRHDT and CDR2 is FYEKMQ (reference sequence). This CDR3 comprises 16 residues. The CDR3 DNA reads as TGTGCCAGCAGCTTAGTTATCGGGACAGGACAAGAGACCCAGTACTTC. Translated: CASSLVIGTGQETQYF.

Ten or more counts support this clonotype. This sequence joins TRBV7-6 and TRBJ2-5, with unresolved D. Trimming stripped 1 base from V and 5 bases from J, with 5 bases between. Germline-derived CDR1 and CDR2 are SGHVS and FNYEAQ. This CDR3 spans 12 amino acids. Here the CDR3 DNA reads TGTGCCAGCAGCTTAGACGGGGAGACCCAGTACTTC. Residues: CASSLDGETQYF.